This TCR beta chain was recorded in a study of cytomegalovirus exposure and HLA in healthy donors. Amplification used 60 Vbeta primers and 13 Jbeta primers. This table comes from immunoSEQ multiplex PCR, and its TCRdb copy is limited to in-frame clones, with some not included. The sample lists approximately 140,000 clones, around 80% occurring once. The V and J ends lost 10 bases and 1 base, in that order; junction bases with no gene match: 3. The germline gives CDR1 LNHDA, CDR2 SQIVND (reference sequence). This CDR3 region has 12 residues. Source material: PBMCs. The rearrangement links TRBV19 to TRBJ1-1; TRBD1 matches at 7 bases. The clonotype comes from a man aged 40-50 years in good health and CMV-seropositive. The CDR3 region is CATGTANTEAFF. CDR3 DNA: TGTGCCACCGGGACAGCGAACACTGAAGCTTTCTTT.